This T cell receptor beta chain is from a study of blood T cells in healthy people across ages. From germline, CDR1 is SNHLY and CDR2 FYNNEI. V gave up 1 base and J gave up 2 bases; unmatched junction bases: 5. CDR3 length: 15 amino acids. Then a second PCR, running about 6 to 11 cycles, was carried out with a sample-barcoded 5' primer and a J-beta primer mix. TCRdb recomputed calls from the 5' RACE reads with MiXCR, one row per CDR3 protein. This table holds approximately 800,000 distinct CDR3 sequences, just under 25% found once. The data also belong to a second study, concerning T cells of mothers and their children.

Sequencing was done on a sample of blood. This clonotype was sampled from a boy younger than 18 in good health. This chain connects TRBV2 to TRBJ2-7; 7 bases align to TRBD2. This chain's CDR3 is CASSEGGGTTYEQYF. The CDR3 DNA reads TGTGCCAGCAGTGAAGGGGGGGGAACTACCTACGAGCAGTACTTC.